This TCR beta chain was sequenced in a study of blood T cell repertoires in COVID-19. Study in general: Acute-phase and convalescent COVID-19 samples originated in the United States, Italy and Spain. In each case, the material was cDNA or gDNA derived from T cells, B-cell-depleted T cells, or PBMCs.

The authors' processing: Estimation of nucleated cell counts was performed using reference gene primer amplification. TCRdb's copy holds only in-frame clones and misses some; the assay was immunoSEQ multiplex PCR. D and trimming were read from the DNA, whereas the V and J calls and clone size are those reported in that table. The sample has about 97,000 clones; about 84% are singletons. Trimming removed 0 bases at V and 3 bases at J, with 12 bases between. Germline values: CDR1 SGDLS, CDR2 YYNGEE. This CDR3 is built from 16 residues. The V and J genes are TRBV9 and TRBJ2-2; D may be TRBD1 (6 bases). The specimen sequenced was peripheral blood. This TCR was sampled from a man aged 60 to 75 with acute or convalescent COVID-19. The CDR3 DNA reads as TGTGCCAGCAGCGTAGGGTGGGGGCTTGACACCGGGGAGCTGTTTTTT. Amino acid sequence: CASSVGWGLDTGELFF.